Below are 20 T cell receptor beta chains sequenced from a single sample in a study of T cells in Graves' hyperthyroidism and ophthalmopathy. Amplification of TCR beta CDR3 regions used RNA as the template. First-round RT-PCR of the TCR CDR3 relied on the HTBI primer set. One entry per CDR3 protein results from TCRdb running MiXCR on the multiplex PCR reads. Among 400,000 to 500,000 distinct CDR3 sequences listed, around 15% were seen once. The material sequenced was blood. These receptors all stem from a woman aged 18-29 years with Graves' hyperthyroidism.

This clonotype appeared once. J is TRBJ2-1 and V is TRBV6-2 or TRBV6-3, with 7 bases matching TRBD1. V shed 0 bases and J 4 bases; nucleotides not matched to a gene: 6. Germline assignment: CDR1 MNHEY and CDR2 SVGEGT. There are 16 residues in the CDR3. The chain's CDR3 is CASSYSTGTAYNEQFF. The DNA of the CDR3 is TGTGCCAGCAGTTACTCAACCGGGACAGCATACAATGAGCAGTTCTTC.

This chain uses TRBV19 with TRBJ1-2, with D perhaps TRBD1 (5 bases). This CDR3 spans 14 amino acids. Germline CDR1 is LNHDA and CDR2 is SQIVND (reference sequence). The germline V and J ends were trimmed by 1 base and 5 bases, with 11 bases remaining between them. The CDR3 bases are TGTGCCAGTAGTATAGGTGGACACCCTTATGGCTACACCTTC. It codes for CASSIGGHPYGYTF. Full variable domain (remainder filled in from reference TRBV19 and TRBJ1-2): DGGITQSPKYLFRKEGQNVTLSCEQNLNHDAMYWYRQDPGQGLRLIYYSQIVNDFQKGDIAEGYSVSREKKESFPLTVTSAQKNPTAFYLCASSIGGHPYGYTFGSGTRLTVV.

With regard to this clonotype: Being one base from a much bigger clone, this may be a read error. The rearrangement joins TRBV27 to TRBJ1-5; TRBD1 might be the D (5 bases). This CDR3 has 14 amino acids. In germline, CDR1 is MNHEY, CDR2 SMNVEV (reference sequence). The CDR3 bases are TGTGCCAGCAGTACAGGAGGTAGCAGTCAGCCCCAGCATTTT. Translation: CASSTGGSSQPQHF.

The sample holds many counts of this clonotype. The V call is TRBV19, the J call TRBJ2-7, with 8 bases aligning to TRBD2. CDR1 and CDR2 (germline): LNHDA, SQIVND (reference sequence). This CDR3 comprises 16 residues. Trimming at V came to 2 bases and at J to 4 bases, leaving 10 bases not matched to a gene. Here the CDR3 DNA reads TGTGCCAGTAGTATAACTGGCGAGCGGGAGATTTACGAGCAGTACTTC. Its protein product is CASSITGEREIYEQYF. Supplemented by reference TRBV19 and TRBJ2-7, the full variable domain reads DGGITQSPKYLFRKEGQNVTLSCEQNLNHDAMYWYRQDPGQGLRLIYYSQIVNDFQKGDIAEGYSVSREKKESFPLTVTSAQKNPTAFYLCASSITGEREIYEQYFGPGTRLTVT.

The V gene is TRBV5-1, the J gene TRBJ1-5; no clear D. Germline CDR1 SGHRS, CDR2 YFSETQ. CDR3 length: 14 residues. Between the trimmed V and J ends, which lost 0 bases and 6 bases, there was a span of 10 bases. The CDR3 bases are TGCGCCAGCAGCTTGGAAGGGATCGGTCAGCCCCAGCATTTT. It is translated as CASSLEGIGQPQHF.

J is TRBJ2-7 and V is TRBV9; D is perhaps TRBD2 (6 bases). CDR3 length: 14 amino acids. The ends were cut back, 1 base at V and 0 bases at J, with 8 bases in the middle. Germline CDR1 reads SGDLS; CDR2 reads YYNGEE. The CDR3 region has the DNA TGTGCCAGCAGCGTAATCGGGAGCTCCTACGAGCAGTACTTC. This sequence encodes CASSVIGSSYEQYF.

This clonotype has a count of ten or more. The rearrangement links TRBV11-1 to TRBJ2-1; D unresolved. Trimming removed 7 bases from V and 4 bases from J, with 11 bases in between. The CDR3 loop spans 13 amino acids. Germline V gives CDR1 SGHAT, CDR2 FQDESV (reference sequence). DNA for the CDR3: TGTGCCAGCACATCCGACCATTACAATGAGCAGTTCTTC. Protein: CASTSDHYNEQFF.

Many counts were recorded for this clonotype. The chain combines TRBV28 with TRBJ1-1; the match to TRBD1 covers 7 bases. CDR1 is MDHEN, CDR2 SYDVKM, per germline. Losses at the gene ends were 5 bases for V and 6 bases for J; bases not matched to a gene: 6. The CDR3 has 13 residues. The DNA of the CDR3 is TGTGCCAGCAGTGCAGGGGGTCGCGCTGAAGCTTTCTTT. Translated, it gives CASSAGGRAEAFF.

This clonotype has a count of ten or more. The J gene is TRBJ2-1, the V gene TRBV6-2 or TRBV6-3; D gene ambiguous. CDR3 length: 11 amino acids. Trimming cost V 6 bases and J 9 bases, with 9 bases left between them. Germline V lookup: CDR1 MNHEY, CDR2 SVGEGT. CDR3 loop: CASSQRIEQFF. CDR3 in DNA: TGTGCCAGCAGCCAAAGAATTGAGCAGTTCTTC.

The chain uses TRBV9 and TRBJ2-1; TRBD2 aligns across 12 bases. The CDR3 extends over 14 amino acids. J was trimmed by 9 bases and V by 0 bases; bases with no gene match: 1. Germline V CDR1 and CDR2: SGDLS, YYNGEE. This CDR3 reads CASSVGGLAGEQFF. The CDR3 nucleotides are TGTGCCAGCAGCGTAGGGGGACTAGCGGGTGAGCAGTTCTTC.

This clonotype was recorded many times. This chain joins TRBV4-1 and TRBJ2-5, with TRBD2 identical over 8 bases. J gave up 0 bases and V 3 bases, and 15 bases lay outside the gene matches. CDR1 is MGHRA and CDR2 is YSYEKL in the germline V gene. This CDR3 has 19 amino acids. In nucleotides, the CDR3 is TGCGCCAGCAGCCATCCCGCGGGAGGCGGGAGACACAACCAAGAGACCCAGTACTTC. It specifies CASSHPAGGGRHNQETQYF.

This CDR3 is CASSPWVGAMNTEAFF. CDR3 DNA: TGCGCCAGCAGCCCGTGGGTGGGGGCCATGAACACTGAAGCTTTCTTT. The chain links TRBV5-1 to TRBJ1-1, with D possibly matching TRBD1 (6 bases). Germline V gene data show CDR1 as SGHRS and CDR2 as YFSETQ. V dropped 4 bases and J dropped 0 bases, with 16 bases sitting between them. This CDR3 comprises 16 residues.

This clonotype has a count of ten or more. This sequence joins TRBV12-3 or TRBV12-4 and TRBJ2-7, with D maybe TRBD2 (6 bases). This CDR3 has 14 residues. The germline V and J ends were trimmed by 7 bases and 4 bases, with 17 bases remaining between them. The CDR3 DNA is TGTGCCAGCAACCTGGAGGGGTCAATATACGAGCAGTACTTC. It codes for CASNLEGSIYEQYF.

This clonotype was seen at least ten times. V usage is TRBV5-8 and J usage is TRBJ1-2; TRBD1 is a possible D gene (6 bases). Germline values: CDR1 SGHTS, CDR2 YDEGEE. The CDR3 sequence is 15 residues long. Deletions cut 4 bases from V and 4 bases from J, with 17 bases between. CDR3 residues: CASSQEGQGSYGYTF. The CDR3 nucleotides read TGTGCCAGCAGCCAGGAAGGGCAGGGGAGCTATGGCTACACCTTC.

This clonotype was observed at least ten times. The chain carries TRBV7-2 and TRBJ2-7; weak D call: TRBD1 (5 bases). Trimming cost V 5 bases and J 2 bases, with 10 bases left between them. CDR1 and CDR2 from the germline V gene are SGHTA and FQGNSA. The CDR3 consists of 13 residues. CDR3 loop: CASSRDSAYEQYF. The CDR3, as DNA: TGTGCCAGCAGCCGAGACAGTGCCTACGAGCAGTACTTC.

This clonotype was counted at least ten times. The chain carries TRBV10-3 and TRBJ2-7, with D possibly matching TRBD1 (6 bases). Germline CDR1 reads ENHRY; CDR2 reads SYGVKD. The CDR3 is 14 amino acids. Trimming removed 6 bases from V and 4 bases from J, with 16 bases in between. This chain's CDR3 is CAISPDSYTYEQYF. CDR3 sequence (DNA): TGTGCCATCAGCCCGGACAGTTACACATACGAGCAGTACTTC.

This clonotype was observed many times. The chain is built from TRBV28 and TRBJ2-4; 7 nucleotides agree with TRBD1. Unmatched junction bases numbered 5, after V lost 5 bases and J lost 1 base. This CDR3 region has 15 residues. Germline values: CDR1 MDHEN, CDR2 SYDVKM. CDR3 sequence: CASSIQGSAKNIQYF. The CDR3 DNA is TGTGCCAGCAGTATACAGGGGTCCGCCAAAAACATTCAGTACTTC.

This clonotype was detected many times. The V call is TRBV12-3 or TRBV12-4, the J call TRBJ2-3; TRBD2 matches 10 bases. V was pared by 6 bases and J by 0 bases, with 15 bases of the junction left unmatched. The CDR3 sequence is 19 residues long. CDR3 sequence (DNA): TGTGCCAGCAGGAGGATGGGTCTAGCGGGAGTTGAGAGCACAGATACGCAGTATTTT. Residues: CASRRMGLAGVESTDTQYF.

In its sample, this clonotype was seen many times. V is TRBV29-1 and J is TRBJ2-7, with 7 bases lining up with TRBD2. Germline V gene sequence: CDR1 SQVTM, CDR2 ANQGSEA. The CDR3 loop spans 11 amino acids. With V trimmed by 6 bases and J by 4 bases, 3 bases remained unmatched. CDR3 residues: CSVVGGYEQYF. The CDR3, as DNA: TGCAGCGTCGTGGGGGGGTACGAGCAGTACTTC.

This clonotype was seen at least ten times. J is TRBJ1-2 and V is TRBV6-2 or TRBV6-3; D remains unclear. Looked up from germline, CDR1 is MNHEY and CDR2 is SVGEGT. This CDR3 is 12 amino acids long. Trimming removed 2 bases at V and 10 bases at J, with 11 bases between. As DNA, the CDR3 is TGTGCCAGCAGTTACGAAGGAAGGATCTACACCTTC. Residues: CASSYEGRIYTF.